This TCR beta chain was identified in a study of patients and donors after allogeneic stem cell transplantation. This clonotype was picked up a small number of times. One entry per CDR3 protein, called by TCRdb with MiXCR from the RT-PCR reads. The sample lists roughly 250,000 distinct CDR3 sequences; 13% to 15% were seen once. Germline V lookup: CDR1 SGHTA, CDR2 FQGTGA. V gave up 5 bases and J gave up 6 bases, with 18 bases separating them. The CDR3 spans 15 residues. The sequence came from a human donor who was either an allogeneic HSCT recipient or a stem cell or donor lymphocyte infusion donor (not recorded which). It is not recorded whose cells these are; they may come from a transplant donor. J is TRBJ2-3 and V is TRBV7-3; possibly TRBD1 for D (7 bases). Sequencing was performed on blood, either unsorted or a sorted T cell fraction (not recorded which). The CDR3 loop reads CASSIRGRAGDTQYF. In nucleotides, the CDR3 is TGTGCCAGCAGCATAAGGGGGCGGGCGGGGGATACGCAGTATTTT. Full variable domain (rest looked up from reference TRBV7-3 and TRBJ2-3): GAGVSQTPSNKVTEKGKYVELRCDPISGHTALYWYRQSLGQGPEFLIYFQGTGAADDSGLPNDRFFAVRPEGSVSTLKIQRTERGDSAVYLCASSIRGRAGDTQYFGPGTRLTVL.